The 24 T cell receptor beta chains below all came from one sample that was sequenced in a study of T cell repertoires in cytomegalovirus infection. MiXCR was run by TCRdb on the reads, yielding one entry per CDR3 protein. Altogether fewer than 1,000,000 distinct CDR3 sequences are present, 25% to 40% being singletons, with the ten largest covering roughly 13%. Which antigens these TCRs recognize remains unknown. The source material was cultured CD8+ T cells from PBMCs, sampled from culture after CMV antigen stimulation. The origin of the receptors is a human donor in good health (CMV status not recorded). Some clones in this sample may be carry-over from other donors' samples.

The chain couples TRBV4-3 to TRBJ1-1; tentative D call: TRBD1 (6 bases). Trimming removed 3 bases at V and 4 bases at J, with 15 bases between. CDR3 length: 15 amino acids. Looked up from germline, CDR1 is LGHNA and CDR2 is YSLEER. For the CDR3, the DNA is TGCGCCAGCAGCCATGGCCCAGGGGCGAGCACTGAAGCTTTCTTT. Its protein is CASSHGPGASTEAFF.

This clonotype was seen repeatedly, ten times or more. The chain recombines TRBV11-1 with TRBJ2-1; TRBD2 matches at 16 bases. Germline V lookup: CDR1 SGHAT, CDR2 FQDESV (reference sequence). The CDR3 contains 17 residues. With 5 bases clipped from V and 2 bases from J, the junction kept 3 bases outside the gene matches. The CDR3 protein is CASSPGLAGGPYNEQFF. In DNA, the CDR3 is TGTGCCAGCAGCCCGGGACTAGCGGGGGGGCCCTACAATGAGCAGTTCTTC.

V usage is TRBV4-1 and J usage is TRBJ1-1; tentative D call: TRBD1 (6 bases). Germline CDR1 reads MGHRA; CDR2 reads YSYEKL. V gave up 0 bases and J gave up 4 bases, with 12 bases separating them. This CDR3 spans 15 amino acids. CDR3 in amino acids: CASSQDKGGSTEAFF. The CDR3 DNA reads as TGCGCCAGCAGCCAAGATAAAGGGGGGAGCACTGAAGCTTTCTTT.

This clonotype was seen a few times. The rearrangement uses TRBV4-1 and TRBJ2-4, with 7 positions matching TRBD1. J was trimmed by 5 bases and V by 2 bases; bases with no gene match: 6. Germline lookup yields CDR1 MGHRA and CDR2 YSYEKL. CDR3 length equals 15 residues. The CDR3 sequence is CASSQLPGTENIQYF. The CDR3 bases are TGCGCCAGCAGCCAATTGCCCGGGACAGAAAACATTCAGTACTTC.

This clonotype was detected only a few times. V and J are TRBV20-1 and TRBJ2-7, with D perhaps matching TRBD2 (6 bases). There are 14 residues in the CDR3. The V and J ends lost 3 bases and 3 bases respectively, with 15 bases between them. Germline V lookup: CDR1 DFQATT, CDR2 SNEGSKA (reference sequence). As DNA, the CDR3 is TGCAGTGCTAGGGTTCTTACGGGGGACTACGAGCAGTACGTC. Protein product: CSARVLTGDYEQYV.

The chain uses TRBV5-4 and TRBJ1-6; D not resolved. Germline CDR1 SGHNT, CDR2 YYREEE (reference sequence). The CDR3 spans 19 residues. Trimming stripped 0 bases from V and 5 bases from J, with 21 bases between. The CDR3 sequence is CASSLGLGEPLGDNSPLHF. For the CDR3, the DNA is TGTGCCAGCAGCTTGGGACTTGGGGAGCCACTGGGTGATAATTCACCCCTCCACTTT. The entire variable domain, with the rest obtained from reference TRBV5-4 and TRBJ1-6, is as follows: ETGVTQSPTHLIKTRGQQVTLRCSSQSGHNTVSWYQQALGQGPQFIFQYYREEENGRGNFPPRFSGLQFPNYSSELNVNALELDDSALYLCASSLGLGEPLGDNSPLHFGNGTRLTVT.

This clonotype has more than one count but fewer than ten. The chain recombines TRBV7-9 with TRBJ1-5; tentatively, D is TRBD1 (6 bases). The V end lost 4 bases, the J end lost 3 bases, and 13 bases lay between the germline ends. CDR3 length: 15 amino acids. Germline V lookup: CDR1 SEHNR, CDR2 FQNEAQ (reference sequence). This chain's CDR3 is CASSSARGHNQPQHF. Written as DNA, the CDR3 is TGTGCCAGCAGCTCCGCCCGGGGACACAATCAGCCCCAGCATTTT.

This clonotype was observed a few times. This chain joins TRBV15 and TRBJ1-1; D remains ambiguous. CDR1 is LNHNV and CDR2 is YYDKDF in the germline V gene (reference sequence). Trimming took off 0 bases at V and 3 bases at J, with 8 bases between the two ends. The CDR3 has 14 residues. DNA of the CDR3: TGTGCCACCAGCAGAGACGGGTTCGACACTGAAGCTTTCTTT. Translating gives CATSRDGFDTEAFF.

Turning to this clonotype: Germline is not matched at one junction end, which may reflect a read error. The DNA for the CDR3 is TGTGCCAGCAGCTGGGAGGGGGCTCAGCACCAGCATTTT. This gives the protein CASSWEGAQHQHF. The chain is built from TRBV7-2 and TRBJ1-5, with TRBD1 matching 7 bases. Looked up from germline, CDR1 is SGHTA and CDR2 is FQGNSA. The CDR3 extends over 13 amino acids.

In nucleotides, the CDR3 is TGTGCCAGCAGTTCACCCCCGGGACAACACTACGAGCAGTACTTC. Its protein product is CASSSPPGQHYEQYF. This sequence joins TRBV28 and TRBJ2-7, with D perhaps matching TRBD1 (6 bases). The CDR3 is made up of 15 amino acids. Trimming pared 4 bases from V and 3 bases from J, leaving 16 bases between. Germline-derived CDR1 and CDR2 are MDHEN and SYDVKM.

Only a few counts were recorded for this clonotype. J is TRBJ2-5 and V is TRBV10-2, with D perhaps TRBD1 (6 bases). Per germline, CDR1 WSHSY and CDR2 SAAADI. The CDR3 sequence is 13 residues long. Trimming took off 8 bases at V and 6 bases at J, with 16 bases between the two ends. The CDR3 spells CASWHNRAQTQYF. The CDR3 DNA reads TGCGCCAGCTGGCATAACAGGGCCCAGACCCAGTACTTC.

This clonotype was counted only a few times. V and J are TRBV7-9 and TRBJ2-7; D is ambiguous. There are 13 residues in the CDR3. Trimming left V 4 bases short and J 4 bases short, with 11 bases between. In germline, CDR1 is SEHNR, CDR2 FQNEAQ (reference sequence). CDR3 loop: CASSSTPNYEQYV. The CDR3 DNA is TGTGCCAGCAGCTCTACCCCAAATTACGAGCAGTACGTC.

A few counts support this clonotype. The gene calls are TRBV27 and TRBJ1-1; D uncertain. This CDR3 has 14 residues. V lost 8 bases, J lost 4 bases, and 17 bases lay in between. Germline V gives CDR1 MNHEY, CDR2 SMNVEV (reference sequence). The DNA for the CDR3 is TGTGCCAGCTCTTGGGGTAAAATGAGCACTGAAGCTTTCTTT. This gives the protein CASSWGKMSTEAFF.

The genes are TRBV27 and TRBJ2-7, with D uncertain. V dropped 7 bases and J dropped 5 bases, with 9 bases sitting between them. Germline V CDR1 and CDR2: MNHEY, SMNVEV (reference sequence). CDR3 length equals 11 residues. CDR3 DNA sequence: TGTGCCAGCATAGGACCCGACGAGCAGTACTTC. Its protein is CASIGPDEQYF.

The chain has TRBV20-1 and TRBJ2-3; D is possibly TRBD2 (6 bases). The V and J ends lost 6 bases and 0 bases respectively, with 19 bases between them. Germline V gives CDR1 DFQATT, CDR2 SNEGSKA (reference sequence). CDR3 length: 16 residues. CDR3 amino acids: CSAWGVGLTSTDTQYF. Written as DNA, the CDR3 is TGCAGTGCGTGGGGGGTGGGGCTTACTAGCACAGATACGCAGTATTTT.

V gene TRBV27 combines with J gene TRBJ2-2; D call uncertain. Trimming left V 5 bases short and J 3 bases short, with 10 bases between. The CDR3 runs 14 residues. Looked up from germline, CDR1 is MNHEY and CDR2 is SMNVEV (reference sequence). DNA for the CDR3: TGTGCCAGCAGTCCCGGCAGCCACACCGGGGAGCTGTTTTTT. Its translation: CASSPGSHTGELFF.

This clonotype was seen more than once but under ten times. This chain uses TRBV29-1 with TRBJ2-1, with TRBD2 matching over 7 bases. Germline V gene lookup returns CDR1 SQVTM and CDR2 ANQGSEA. V gave up 7 bases and J gave up 5 bases; unmatched junction bases: 5. This CDR3 is built from 12 residues. The CDR3 nucleotides are TGCAGCGGGAGGGAGGGAAACAATGAGCAGTTCTTC. Translated, it gives CSGREGNNEQFF.

This clonotype occurred a few times. V usage is TRBV7-9 and J usage is TRBJ1-2, with 8 nucleotides matching TRBD1. J was trimmed by 4 bases and V by 5 bases; bases with no gene match: 18. CDR1 SEHNR and CDR2 FQNEAQ come from the germline V gene (reference sequence). CDR3 length: 18 residues. CDR3 amino acids: CASSPVEGTGGDGYGYTF. CDR3 DNA: TGTGCCAGCAGCCCCGTTGAAGGGACAGGAGGCGACGGCTATGGCTACACCTTC.

This clonotype showed up just a few times. The V gene is TRBV6-5, the J gene TRBJ2-7; 8 bases line up with TRBD1. Germline loops: CDR1 MNHEY, CDR2 SVGAGI. This CDR3 is built from 14 residues. The trim removed 6 bases at V and 2 bases at J, leaving 6 bases unmatched. CDR3 nucleotide sequence: TGTGCCAGCAGCGGGACAGGAATAGCCTACGAGCAGTACTTC. This gives the protein CASSGTGIAYEQYF.

The chain joins TRBV4-1 to TRBJ2-3; either TRBD1 or TRBD2 may fit D (5 bases each). The CDR3 totals 17 residues. The germline CDR1 and CDR2 sequences are MGHRA and YSYEKL. Trimming stripped 1 base from V and 4 bases from J, with 18 bases between. The CDR3 DNA is TGCGCCAGCAGCCAAGTCCCCTCGGCGCAGGGAGCAGATACGCAGTATTTT. The encoded protein is CASSQVPSAQGADTQYF.

DNA for the CDR3: TGCGCCAGCCGTACTGGGAACATTCAGTACTTC. This sequence encodes CASRTGNIQYF. This sequence joins TRBV4-1 and TRBJ2-4, with D hard to call. V lost 8 bases to trimming and J lost 7 bases, with 9 bases between them. The CDR3 totals 11 residues. The germline V gene has CDR1 MGHRA and CDR2 YSYEKL.

The gene calls are TRBV4-3 and TRBJ2-3, with 9 bases matching TRBD2. Germline-derived CDR1 and CDR2 are LGHNA and YSLEER. The V gene end was trimmed by 3 bases and the J gene end by 5 bases; junction bases not matched to a gene: 6. The CDR3 extends over 15 amino acids. CDR3: CASSHSPAGGDTQYF. The CDR3 nucleotides read TGCGCCAGCAGCCACTCCCCAGCGGGGGGAGATACGCAGTATTTT.

The chain couples TRBV12-3 or TRBV12-4 to TRBJ2-7, with D maybe TRBD1 (6 bases). V lost 3 bases and J lost 5, with 11 bases in between. This CDR3 has 13 amino acids. The DNA for the CDR3 is TGTGCCAGCAGTTTCACAGGGATCAACGAGCAGTACTTC. This codes for CASSFTGINEQYF.

V usage is TRBV4-2 and J usage is TRBJ1-1; D is unresolved. Germline CDR1 is LGHNA and CDR2 is YNFKEQ. The germline V and J ends were trimmed by 1 base and 3 bases, with 12 bases remaining between them. There are 15 residues in the CDR3. The CDR3 is CASSQGTPGDTEAFF. The CDR3 region has the DNA TGTGCCAGCAGCCAAGGGACGCCCGGCGACACTGAAGCTTTCTTT.